The 29 T cell receptor beta chains given below trace back to one sample, sequenced in a study of shared clonotypes between healthy human individuals. The repertoire was sequenced with immunoSEQ multiplex PCR; TCRdb's copy has only in-frame clones and lacks some. This table has around 700,000 clones, roughly 70% appearing once. The sequencing input was memory CD4+ T cells sorted from blood. Subset here: CD45RA-negative fraction. These receptor sequences come from a woman in her twenties or thirties in good health.

The V call is TRBV10-3, the J call TRBJ2-6; D not certain. The CDR3 loop spans 17 amino acids. With 6 bases removed from V and 2 bases from J, the gap between germline ends came to 17 bases. Per the germline V gene, CDR1 is ENHRY and CDR2 is SYGVKD. CDR3 residues: CAIRSDGARPGANVLTF. The CDR3 nucleotides are TGTGCCATCAGGTCGGACGGCGCCCGCCCTGGGGCCAACGTCCTGACTTTC.

The chain links TRBV7-9 to TRBJ2-1; 9 bases map to TRBD1. Per germline, CDR1 SEHNR and CDR2 FQNEAQ (reference sequence). V lost 8 bases, J lost 5 bases, and 7 bases stayed unmatched. The CDR3 consists of 14 residues. As DNA, the CDR3 is TGTGCCAGCTCAGGGACAGGGCGAAACAATGAGCAGTTCTTC. Amino acid sequence: CASSGTGRNNEQFF. The whole variable domain, remainder taken from reference TRBV7-9 and TRBJ2-1, is DTGVSQNPRHKITKRGQNVTFRCDPISEHNRLYWYRQTLGQGPEFLTYFQNEAQLEKSRLLSDRFSAERPKGSFSTLEIQRTEQGDSAMYLCASSGTGRNNEQFFGPGTRLTVL.

The chain employs TRBV5-4 and TRBJ2-7; D remains ambiguous. Between the trimmed V and J ends, which lost 0 bases and 2 bases, there was a span of 9 bases. Germline V gene data show CDR1 as SGHNT and CDR2 as YYREEE (reference sequence). The CDR3 has 14 residues. DNA for the CDR3: TGTGCCAGCAGCTTGGCCGCAAGGCCCTACGAGCAGTACTTC. It encodes CASSLAARPYEQYF.

The rearrangement joins TRBV5-1 to TRBJ2-7, with a weak D call TRBD2 (6 bases). The V gene's germline CDR1 is SGHRS and CDR2 YFSETQ. V was cut by 3 bases and J by 4 bases, with 14 bases left in between. CDR3 length equals 14 residues. CDR3 amino acids: CASSWRGGQYEQYF. For the CDR3, the DNA is TGCGCCAGCAGCTGGAGGGGAGGTCAATACGAGCAGTACTTC.

CDR3 sequence: CAWSFGQNNEKLFF. The CDR3, as DNA: TGTGCCTGGAGCTTCGGGCAGAATAATGAAAAACTGTTTTTT. J is TRBJ1-4 and V is TRBV30; D gene ambiguous. Trimming pared 3 bases from V and 4 bases from J, leaving 12 bases between. The germline V gene has CDR1 GTSNPN and CDR2 SVGIG (reference sequence). There are 14 residues in the CDR3.

The genes are TRBV28 and TRBJ2-6; 8 bases are a match to TRBD1. J was trimmed by 0 bases and V by 11 bases; bases with no gene match: 0. This CDR3 spans 13 amino acids. Germline values: CDR1 MDHEN, CDR2 SYDVKM. The CDR3 region has the DNA TGTGCCGACAGGGGCTCTGGGGCCAACGTCCTGACTTTC. This codes for CADRGSGANVLTF.

V is TRBV30 and J is TRBJ2-5, with D hard to call. The end of the DNA fits TRBJ2-7 better, so the J call may be wrong. In germline, CDR1 is GTSNPN, CDR2 SVGIG (reference sequence). There are 11 residues in the CDR3. The CDR3 sequence is CAWSSNYEQYF. DNA of the CDR3: TGTGCCTGGAGTTCGAACTACGAGCAGTACTTC.

The chain uses TRBV7-6 and TRBJ1-3; possibly TRBD1 for D (5 bases). The CDR3 has 17 amino acids. The germline V gene has CDR1 SGHVS and CDR2 FNYEAQ. Trimming removed 1 base from V and 0 bases from J, with 13 bases in between. The CDR3 DNA reads TGTGCCAGCAGCTTAGAATTGAGGGGTGGCTCTGGAAACACCATATATTTT. Translation: CASSLELRGGSGNTIYF.

The chain carries TRBV6-5 and TRBJ1-2; 8 bases are shared with TRBD1. This CDR3 contains 14 residues. CDR1 and CDR2 from the germline V gene are MNHEY and SVGAGI. J lost 7 bases, V lost 0 bases, and 4 bases had no gene match. CDR3 nucleotides: TGTGCCAGCAGTTACTCCAGGGGGCAGGGTGGCTACACCTTC. Amino acids: CASSYSRGQGGYTF.

The chain couples TRBV29-1 to TRBJ2-5; D ambiguous. The J call may not be correct, given that the DNA end is closer to TRBJ2-7. The V gene's germline CDR1 is SQVTM and CDR2 ANQGSEA. The length of the CDR3 is 13 residues. In DNA form, the CDR3 reads TGCAGCGTTGAGCAGGTCGGCGTTCCCGAGCAGTACTTC. Its protein product is CSVEQVGVPEQYF.

The chain combines TRBV19 with TRBJ2-7, with D possibly TRBD1 on 6 matching bases. V was clipped by 4 bases and J by 0 bases, with 7 bases between them. The CDR3 runs 13 residues. Germline V CDR1 and CDR2: LNHDA, SQIVND (reference sequence). Here the CDR3 DNA reads TGTGCCAGTAGTAGGGACATCTCCTACGAGCAGTACTTC. Translation gives CASSRDISYEQYF.

The chain recombines TRBV11-3 with TRBJ2-2; unclear D gene. The CDR3 is made up of 13 amino acids. Trimming pared 5 bases from V and 6 bases from J, leaving 10 bases between. The germline CDR1 and CDR2 sequences are SGHNT and YENEEA. The CDR3 region has the DNA TGTGCCAGCAGCCCTGGGGAAGCCGGGGAGCTGTTTTTT. It codes for CASSPGEAGELFF.

This clone was detected a few times. The chain uses TRBV2 and TRBJ2-7; possibly TRBD2 for D (6 bases). This CDR3 is built from 13 residues. The V gene lost 3 bases and the J gene lost 5 bases, with 11 bases spanning the gap. Per the germline V gene, CDR1 is SNHLY and CDR2 is FYNNEI. The CDR3 loop reads CASSERGVDEQYF. CDR3 in DNA: TGTGCCAGCAGTGAGCGGGGTGTCGACGAGCAGTACTTC. Based on the CDR3 plus reference TRBV2 and TRBJ2-7, the full variable domain is EPEVTQTPSHQVTQMGQEVILRCVPISNHLYFYWYRQILGQKVEFLVSFYNNEISEKSEIFDDQFSVERPDGSNFTLKIRSTKLEDSAMYFCASSERGVDEQYFGPGTRLTVT.

V is TRBV5-4 and J is TRBJ2-1; TRBD2 is a possible D gene (6 bases). The CDR3 runs 16 residues. Trimming pared 4 bases from V and 5 bases from J, leaving 19 bases between. Per germline, CDR1 SGHNT and CDR2 YYREEE (reference sequence). The CDR3 loop reads CASSNGGGVPHNEQFF. CDR3 nucleotides: TGTGCCAGCAGCAACGGGGGTGGGGTACCGCACAATGAGCAGTTCTTC.

This clone was counted between two and nine times. The gene calls are TRBV19 and TRBJ2-1, with D hard to call. CDR3 length: 12 residues. V was trimmed by 1 base and J by 5 bases, leaving 3 bases between them. Germline assignment: CDR1 LNHDA and CDR2 SQIVND (reference sequence). The CDR3 is CASSIGHNEQFF. CDR3 bases: TGTGCCAGTAGTATAGGGCACAATGAGCAGTTCTTC.

A few counts support this clone. The genes are TRBV5-1 and TRBJ1-4; 8 bases map to TRBD1. The CDR3 totals 15 residues. Germline loops: CDR1 SGHRS, CDR2 YFSETQ. The trim removed 4 bases at V and 5 bases at J, leaving 7 bases unmatched. CDR3 in amino acids: CASSPWTGRNEKLFF. In DNA, the CDR3 is TGCGCCAGCAGCCCCTGGACAGGGAGGAATGAAAAACTGTTTTTT.

V and J are TRBV18 and TRBJ1-5; 12 nucleotides line up with TRBD1. Losses at the gene ends were 3 bases for V and 6 bases for J; bases not matched to a gene: 9. The CDR3 consists of 17 residues. Germline values: CDR1 KGHSH, CDR2 LQKENI. CDR3 region: CASSPGGTGGAGQPQHF. The CDR3 region has the DNA TGTGCCAGCTCACCTGGTGGGACAGGGGGCGCGGGTCAGCCCCAGCATTTT.

The rearrangement links TRBV30 to TRBJ2-3; the match to TRBD2 covers 10 bases. CDR3 length equals 15 residues. Germline values: CDR1 GTSNPN, CDR2 SVGIG (reference sequence). With V trimmed by 4 bases and J by 3 bases, 7 bases remained unmatched. The CDR3 spells CAWTSGSRITDTQYF. CDR3 coding DNA: TGTGCCTGGACTAGCGGGAGTCGAATAACAGATACGCAGTATTTT.

The rearrangement uses TRBV15 and TRBJ2-7; D gene ambiguous. The CDR3 is made up of 15 amino acids. Germline V lookup: CDR1 LNHNV, CDR2 YYDKDF (reference sequence). Trimming took 2 bases from V and 6 from J, leaving 17 bases between them. CDR3 DNA sequence: TGTGCCACCAGCAGAACCGCCTTATCGATGGGCGAGCAGTACTTC. Amino acids: CATSRTALSMGEQYF.

This clone occurred once. The V and J genes are TRBV7-9 and TRBJ2-2; tentative D call: TRBD2 (5 bases). CDR3 size: 16 residues. Trimming took off 1 base at V and 4 bases at J, with 13 bases between the two ends. CDR1 SEHNR and CDR2 FQNEAQ come from the germline V gene (reference sequence). CDR3 region: CASSLGADLGTGELFF. In DNA form, the CDR3 reads TGTGCCAGCAGCTTAGGTGCGGACTTGGGCACCGGGGAGCTGTTTTTT.

The rearrangement uses TRBV19 and TRBJ2-1; 10 positions match TRBD2. CDR3 size: 15 residues. The germline V gene has CDR1 LNHDA and CDR2 SQIVND (reference sequence). The V segment lost 5 bases and the J segment 7 bases; nucleotides outside the gene matches: 8. CDR3 sequence: CASSLLAGTGNEQFF. CDR3 sequence (DNA): TGTGCCAGTAGTTTACTAGCGGGAACGGGTAATGAGCAGTTCTTC.

The sample holds a few counts of this clone. This chain connects TRBV15 to TRBJ2-1, with 7 nucleotides matching TRBD2. This CDR3 has 16 amino acids. Looked up from germline, CDR1 is LNHNV and CDR2 is YYDKDF (reference sequence). The V segment lost 0 bases and the J segment 7 bases; nucleotides outside the gene matches: 9. The CDR3 sequence is CATSREWGGSRNEQFF. CDR3 sequence (DNA): TGTGCCACCAGCAGAGAGTGGGGCGGGAGTAGGAATGAGCAGTTCTTC.

The chain has TRBV2 and TRBJ1-4, with D hard to call. The ends were cut back, 5 bases at V and 8 bases at J, with 12 bases in the middle. The CDR3 has 13 residues. The germline gives CDR1 SNHLY, CDR2 FYNNEI. In DNA, the CDR3 is TGTGCCAGCAGTTCCATCAGCGGGGAAAAACTGTTTTTT. It translates to CASSSISGEKLFF.

The rearrangement links TRBV6-6 to TRBJ2-7, with D maybe TRBD1 (8 bases). The germline V and J ends were trimmed by 5 bases and 1 base, with 18 bases remaining between them. The CDR3 runs to 16 residues. Germline CDR1 reads MNHNY; CDR2 reads SVGAGI (reference sequence). CDR3 coding DNA: TGTGCCAGCAGTAAAACAGACAGGGGAGGGTCCTACGAGCAGTACTTC. Its protein product is CASSKTDRGGSYEQYF.

This chain links TRBV2 with TRBJ1-2, with 7 nucleotides matching TRBD1. Germline CDR1 reads SNHLY; CDR2 reads FYNNEI. V lost 2 bases and J lost 2; bases outside the gene matches: 5. There are 15 residues in the CDR3. CDR3 sequence (DNA): TGTGCCAGCAGTGAACTGGGCAGGGGGAACTATGGCTACACCTTC. It codes for CASSELGRGNYGYTF. Full variable domain (remainder filled in from reference TRBV2 and TRBJ1-2): EPEVTQTPSHQVTQMGQEVILRCVPISNHLYFYWYRQILGQKVEFLVSFYNNEISEKSEIFDDQFSVERPDGSNFTLKIRSTKLEDSAMYFCASSELGRGNYGYTFGSGTRLTVV.

The sample holds many counts of this clone. V is TRBV9 and J is TRBJ2-2, with D perhaps TRBD1 or TRBD2 (5 bases each). The CDR3 contains 16 residues. V shed 4 bases and J shed 2 bases, with 15 bases lying between them. In germline, CDR1 is SGDLS, CDR2 YYNGEE. CDR3 in amino acids: CASSTRGGSNTGELFF. CDR3 nucleotides: TGTGCCAGCAGCACCCGTGGGGGTAGTAACACCGGGGAGCTGTTTTTT.

The chain has TRBV28 and TRBJ2-7, with 8 bases identical to TRBD1. This CDR3 is built from 15 residues. Germline V gene data show CDR1 as MDHEN and CDR2 as SYDVKM. With 6 bases clipped from V and 1 base from J, the junction kept 8 bases outside the gene matches. CDR3 DNA: TGTGCCAGCAGGGGGAGACAGGGGCCGTCCTACGAGCAGTACTTC. Translation gives CASRGRQGPSYEQYF. The variable domain in full, completed from reference TRBV28 and TRBJ2-7, reads DVKVTQSSRYLVKRTGEKVFLECVQDMDHENMFWYRQDPGLGLRLIYFSYDVKMKEKGDIPEGYSVSREKKERFSLILESASTNQTSMYLCASRGRQGPSYEQYFGPGTRLTVT.

This chain links TRBV7-2 with TRBJ1-5; 7 bases fit TRBD1. From germline, CDR1 is SGHTA and CDR2 FQGNSA. Trimming at V came to 7 bases and at J to 5 bases, leaving 8 bases not matched to a gene. The CDR3 extends over 14 amino acids. The CDR3 DNA sequence: TGTGCCAGCACCGGAGGGCAGGGGGATCAGCCCCAGCATTTT. The encoded protein is CASTGGQGDQPQHF.

A single count supports this clone. The chain has TRBV7-4 and TRBJ2-2; D uncertain. Germline V gene lookup returns CDR1 SGHVT and CDR2 SQSDAQ. V was pared by 5 bases and J by 7 bases, with 11 bases between. This CDR3 is 13 amino acids long. The CDR3 DNA is TGTGCCAGCAGCATGGGCCTTCTCGGGGAGCTGTTTTTT. Amino acids: CASSMGLLGELFF. Full variable domain (remainder filled in from reference TRBV7-4 and TRBJ2-2): GAGVSQSPRYKVAKRGRDVALRCDSISGHVTLYWYRQTLGQGSEVLTYSQSDAQRDKSGRPSGRFSAERPERSVSTLKIQRTEQGDSAVYLCASSMGLLGELFFGEGSRLTVL.